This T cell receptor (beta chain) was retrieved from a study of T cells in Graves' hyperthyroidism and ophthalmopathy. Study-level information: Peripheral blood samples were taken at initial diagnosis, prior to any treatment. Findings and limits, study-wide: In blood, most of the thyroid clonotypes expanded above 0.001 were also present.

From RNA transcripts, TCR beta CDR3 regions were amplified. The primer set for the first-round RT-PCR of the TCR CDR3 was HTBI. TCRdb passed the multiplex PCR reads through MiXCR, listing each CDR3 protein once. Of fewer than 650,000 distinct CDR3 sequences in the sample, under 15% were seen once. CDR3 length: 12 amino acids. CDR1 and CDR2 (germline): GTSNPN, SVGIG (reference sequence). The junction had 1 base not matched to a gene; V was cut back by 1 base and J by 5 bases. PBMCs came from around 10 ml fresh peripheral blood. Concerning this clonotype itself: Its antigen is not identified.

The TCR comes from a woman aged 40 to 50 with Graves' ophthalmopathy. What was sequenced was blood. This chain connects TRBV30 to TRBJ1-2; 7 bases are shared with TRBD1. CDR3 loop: CAWSGDRYGYTF. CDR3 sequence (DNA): TGTGCCTGGAGTGGGGACAGATATGGCTACACCTTC.